Given below is one TCR beta chain in context. Its cognate antigen is unknown. The CDR3 covers 14 residues. Per germline, CDR1 MNHEY and CDR2 SMNVEV (reference sequence). V shed 3 bases and J shed 6 bases, with 12 bases lying between them. These data come from a study of shared clonotypes between healthy human individuals. Background on the study: Donors had three CD4 naive, three CD4 memory, two CD8 naive and one CD8 memory plate apiece. Study outcomes and limitations: Clonotypes which were not shared had lower generation probabilities than clonotypes that all four donors shared.

At deep level, the assay was performed. Produced via immunoSEQ multiplex PCR; TCRdb's table is partial and in-frame only. The data show over 950,000 clones, with 60% to 80% seen just once and 0.89% held by the top ten. The sample was memory CD4+ T cells from PBMCs. Subset described: CD45RA-negative fraction. The rearrangement links TRBV27 to TRBJ2-1; no clear D. This TCR came from a young man in good health. Some clones in this sample may be carry-over from other donors' samples. This CDR3 reads CASSFRAPGNEQFF. DNA of the CDR3: TGTGCCAGCAGTTTTAGGGCGCCGGGCAATGAGCAGTTCTTC.